What follows are 27 T cell receptor beta chains derived from one specimen sequenced in a study of STAT5B mutations in CD4+ large granular lymphocyte leukemia. Sequencing used immunoSEQ multiplex PCR; TCRdb keeps in-frame clones, though not all of them. The data hold tens of thousands of clones, with roughly 75% observed a single time. The sequenced sample was CD4+ T cells from blood buffy coats. These receptors all come from a human donor in good health.

In its sample, this clone was seen a few times. This chain links TRBV2 with TRBJ1-5; D gene unclear. The germline CDR1 and CDR2 sequences are SNHLY and FYNNEI. V dropped 4 bases and J dropped 4 bases, with 29 bases sitting between them. The CDR3 is made up of 20 amino acids. CDR3 sequence reads: CASSVPEREGHQYLNQPQHF. The CDR3 region has the DNA TGTGCCAGCAGTGTCCCCGAAAGAGAGGGCCACCAATATTTGAATCAGCCCCAGCATTTT.

This clone has just a few counts. The rearrangement joins TRBV7-2 to TRBJ2-3; possibly TRBD2 for D (6 bases). The germline V and J ends were trimmed by 6 bases and 1 base, with 17 bases remaining between them. CDR3 length: 16 residues. Germline CDR1 is SGHTA and CDR2 is FQGNSA. The CDR3 region is CASSLTGRSGTDTQYF. CDR3 nucleotide sequence: TGTGCCAGCAGTCTCACCGGGAGATCTGGCACAGATACGCAGTATTTT. The entire variable domain, with the rest obtained from reference TRBV7-2 and TRBJ2-3, is as follows: GAGVSQSPSNKVTEKGKDVELRCDPISGHTALYWYRQSLGQGLEFLIYFQGNSAPDKSGLPSDRFSAERTGGSVSTLTIQRTQQEDSAVYLCASSLTGRSGTDTQYFGPGTRLTVL.

The V and J genes are TRBV28 and TRBJ2-3; possibly TRBD1 or TRBD2 for D (6 bases each). CDR1 is MDHEN and CDR2 is SYDVKM in the germline V gene. Trimming removed 6 bases from V and 4 bases from J, with 11 bases in between. This CDR3 is built from 13 residues. CDR3: CASSPGGPDTQYF. The CDR3 coding sequence is TGTGCCAGCAGCCCTGGGGGGCCAGATACGCAGTATTTT.

The V call is TRBV9, the J call TRBJ2-3; no clear D gene. Trimming cost V 0 bases and J 1 base, with 9 bases left between them. CDR1 is SGDLS and CDR2 is YYNGEE in the germline V gene. The CDR3 runs to 15 residues. In DNA, the CDR3 is TGTGCCAGCAGCGTAGCGGCGAGCGGCACAGATACGCAGTATTTT. It is translated as CASSVAASGTDTQYF. Full variable domain (remainder filled in from reference TRBV9 and TRBJ2-3): DSGVTQTPKHLITATGQRVTLRCSPRSGDLSVYWYQQSLDQGLQFLIQYYNGEERAKGNILERFSAQQFPDLHSELNLSSLELGDSALYFCASSVAASGTDTQYFGPGTRLTVL.

The genes are TRBV29-1 and TRBJ1-6, with TRBD1 identical over 7 bases. V lost 3 bases to trimming and J lost 5 bases; unmatched junction nucleotides: 1. This CDR3 is 13 amino acids long. CDR1 SQVTM and CDR2 ANQGSEA come from the germline V gene. The CDR3 region is CSVETGNNSPLHF. CDR3 sequence (DNA): TGCAGCGTTGAGACAGGGAATAATTCACCCCTCCACTTT.

The chain is built from TRBV28 and TRBJ2-1, with D possibly TRBD2 on 6 matching bases. The germline V and J ends were trimmed by 5 bases and 8 bases, with 13 bases remaining between them. CDR3 size: 13 residues. The germline V gene has CDR1 MDHEN and CDR2 SYDVKM. CDR3 sequence: CASSVTSYYEQFF. CDR3 sequence (DNA): TGTGCCAGCAGTGTGACTAGTTATTATGAGCAGTTCTTC.

The rearrangement links TRBV11-3 to TRBJ2-2; tentatively, D is TRBD2 (6 bases). V lost 8 bases and J 5 bases, leaving 9 bases between the germline ends. Germline assignment: CDR1 SGHNT and CDR2 YENEEA. This CDR3 is built from 12 residues. The CDR3 loop reads CASGRGTGELFF. DNA of the CDR3: TGTGCCAGCGGTCGGGGGACCGGGGAGCTGTTTTTT.

This clone showed up just once. The rearrangement joins TRBV19 to TRBJ2-5, with TRBD1 matching over 12 bases. The CDR3 is 14 residues long. Germline V gives CDR1 LNHDA, CDR2 SQIVND (reference sequence). With 7 bases clipped from V and 4 bases from J, the junction kept 4 bases outside the gene matches. The CDR3 is CASNGDRGRETQYF. The DNA for the CDR3 is TGTGCCAGTAACGGGGACAGGGGGCGAGAGACCCAGTACTTC.

This clone was recorded a few times. The gene calls are TRBV30 and TRBJ2-7, with a tentative D call TRBD1 (6 bases). Looked up from germline, CDR1 is GTSNPN and CDR2 is SVGIG (reference sequence). The CDR3 contains 10 residues. CDR3 sequence reads: CASGVREQYF. In nucleotides, the CDR3 is TGTGCGTCAGGGGTGAGGGAGCAGTACTTC.

The gene calls are TRBV5-1 and TRBJ2-5; the match to TRBD2 covers 9 bases. The V gene's germline CDR1 is SGHRS and CDR2 YFSETQ. V lost 0 bases and J lost 2; bases outside the gene matches: 5. CDR3 length equals 16 residues. The CDR3 spells CASSLALAGRQETQYF. CDR3 DNA: TGCGCCAGCAGCTTGGCACTAGCGGGTAGGCAAGAGACCCAGTACTTC. The entire variable domain, with the rest obtained from reference TRBV5-1 and TRBJ2-5, is as follows: KAGVTQTPRYLIKTRGQQVTLSCSPISGHRSVSWYQQTPGQGLQFLFEYFSETQRNKGNFPGRFSGRQFSNSRSEMNVSTLELGDSALYLCASSLALAGRQETQYFGPGTRLLVL.

The chain has TRBV10-3 and TRBJ2-2; D possibly corresponds to TRBD1 (6 bases). The germline gives CDR1 ENHRY, CDR2 SYGVKD. Trimming left V 9 bases short and J 4 bases short, with 15 bases between. This CDR3 has 14 residues. CDR3 residues: CAIGAGASTGELFF. The CDR3 DNA reads TGTGCCATTGGGGCAGGGGCTAGCACCGGGGAGCTGTTTTTT.

The chain uses TRBV6-4 and TRBJ2-1; a weak D match, TRBD1 (5 bases). Germline V gene sequence: CDR1 MRHNA, CDR2 SNTAGT. CDR3 size: 15 residues. V shed 5 bases and J shed 0 bases, with 11 bases lying between them. The CDR3 spells CASSPVTASYNEQFF. As DNA, the CDR3 is TGTGCCAGCAGTCCAGTGACAGCCTCCTACAATGAGCAGTTCTTC.

The CDR3 loop is CAWSVPRQGAGNQPQHF. CDR3 DNA sequence: TGTGCCTGGAGTGTACCCCGACAGGGGGCCGGCAATCAGCCCCAGCATTTT. The chain joins TRBV30 to TRBJ1-5, with 10 bases fitting TRBD1. The germline gives CDR1 GTSNPN, CDR2 SVGIG (reference sequence). This CDR3 spans 17 amino acids. Germline trimming cut 0 bases from V and 2 bases from J; bases unmatched to any gene: 7.

The V gene is TRBV2, the J gene TRBJ1-2; D is undetermined. Looked up from germline, CDR1 is SNHLY and CDR2 is FYNNEI. Trimming stripped 5 bases from V and 0 bases from J, with 7 bases between. The CDR3 runs 13 residues. The DNA for the CDR3 is TGTGCCAGCAGTTCGGTAGCTAACTATGGCTACACCTTC. Its protein is CASSSVANYGYTF.

This sequence joins TRBV5-4 and TRBJ2-1; D is unresolved. Looked up from germline, CDR1 is SGHNT and CDR2 is YYREEE (reference sequence). V shed 2 bases and J shed 1 base, with 13 bases lying between them. The CDR3 is 16 residues long. CDR3 residues: CASSLRSQGSYNEQFF. CDR3 sequence (DNA): TGTGCCAGCAGCTTACGTAGCCAAGGGTCCTACAATGAGCAGTTCTTC. Full variable domain (remainder filled in from reference TRBV5-4 and TRBJ2-1): ETGVTQSPTHLIKTRGQQVTLRCSSQSGHNTVSWYQQALGQGPQFIFQYYREEENGRGNFPPRFSGLQFPNYSSELNVNALELDDSALYLCASSLRSQGSYNEQFFGPGTRLTVL.

The chain couples TRBV9 to TRBJ2-2, with TRBD2 matching over 8 bases. The V gene's germline CDR1 is SGDLS and CDR2 YYNGEE. The V and J ends lost 3 bases and 3 bases, in that order; junction bases with no gene match: 13. The CDR3 is 18 amino acids. This CDR3 reads CASSAWESGRGYTGELFF. The CDR3 coding sequence is TGTGCCAGCAGCGCCTGGGAGAGCGGGAGAGGGTACACCGGGGAGCTGTTTTTT.

This clone was seen only once. This chain uses TRBV15 with TRBJ2-5; no reliable D call. The CDR3 consists of 11 residues. V lost 0 bases and J lost 5, with 1 base in between. The germline V gene encodes CDR1 LNHNV and CDR2 YYDKDF (reference sequence). The DNA of the CDR3 is TGTGCCACCAGCAGAGACGAGACCCAGTACTTC. It translates to CATSRDETQYF.

The rearrangement links TRBV7-9 to TRBJ2-3, with TRBD2 matching over 7 bases. Germline CDR1 reads SEHNR; CDR2 reads FQNEAQ (reference sequence). The CDR3 has 17 amino acids. The ends lost 2 bases at V and 1 base at J; junction bases unmatched: 9. The CDR3 reads CASSLYLGGSGTDTQYF. The CDR3 region has the DNA TGTGCCAGCAGCTTATACCTCGGCGGGAGTGGCACAGATACGCAGTATTTT. The whole variable domain, remainder taken from reference TRBV7-9 and TRBJ2-3, is DTGVSQNPRHKITKRGQNVTFRCDPISEHNRLYWYRQTLGQGPEFLTYFQNEAQLEKSRLLSDRFSAERPKGSFSTLEIQRTEQGDSAMYLCASSLYLGGSGTDTQYFGPGTRLTVL.

V usage is TRBV7-3 and J usage is TRBJ2-1, with D hard to call. This CDR3 contains 12 residues. Germline V gene data show CDR1 as SGHTA and CDR2 as FQGTGA. Trimming removed 5 bases at V and 8 bases at J, with 10 bases between. CDR3 DNA sequence: TGTGCCAGCAGCAAAAATGGGTATGAGCAGTTCTTC. This encodes CASSKNGYEQFF.

The rearrangement uses TRBV27 and TRBJ2-5; D possibly corresponds to TRBD1 (6 bases). The J call may be wrong; the DNA end is better matched by TRBJ2-7. The CDR3 sequence is 15 residues long. Germline V CDR1 and CDR2: MNHEY, SMNVEV (reference sequence). The CDR3 DNA follows: TGTGCCAGCAGTTTACAGGGGACCCTACCCTACGAGCAGTACTTC. It is translated as CASSLQGTLPYEQYF.

This chain connects TRBV5-4 to TRBJ2-1; TRBD2 matches 13 bases. Germline V gene sequence: CDR1 SGHNT, CDR2 YYREEE (reference sequence). CDR3 length equals 17 residues. The V segment lost 0 bases and the J segment 3 bases; nucleotides outside the gene matches: 3. This chain's CDR3 is CASSLGTSGRVYNEQFF. In DNA form, the CDR3 reads TGTGCCAGCAGCTTGGGGACTAGCGGGAGAGTCTACAATGAGCAGTTCTTC.

This clone appeared a single time. V and J are TRBV27 and TRBJ2-3; 11 bases agree with TRBD1. Germline loops: CDR1 MNHEY, CDR2 SMNVEV (reference sequence). The CDR3 contains 18 residues. V trimming: 8 bases; J trimming: 0 bases; junction bases outside the gene matches: 13. This CDR3 is CASLSRGQGARSTDTQYF. The DNA for the CDR3 is TGTGCCAGCCTCTCCCGAGGACAGGGGGCCCGGAGCACAGATACGCAGTATTTT.

The chain links TRBV7-9 to TRBJ2-2; D possibly corresponds to TRBD2 (6 bases). Germline loops: CDR1 SEHNR, CDR2 FQNEAQ (reference sequence). The length of the CDR3 is 19 residues. The ends were cut back, 1 base at V and 0 bases at J, with 18 bases in the middle. The chain's CDR3 is CASSLGGISGYSNTGELFF. The CDR3 DNA reads TGTGCCAGCAGCTTAGGAGGGATTAGCGGATATTCGAACACCGGGGAGCTGTTTTTT.

The chain links TRBV6-1 to TRBJ2-5; the match to TRBD1 covers 8 bases. Germline CDR1 reads MNHNS; CDR2 reads SASEGT. CDR3 size: 14 residues. The trim removed 2 bases at V and 5 bases at J, leaving 4 bases unmatched. CDR3 loop: CASSETGGGETQYF. The CDR3 DNA reads as TGTGCCAGCAGTGAAACAGGGGGTGGCGAGACCCAGTACTTC.

This clone occurred a few times. V is TRBV21-1 and J is TRBJ2-7; TRBD2 reflects the table's D call only, with no check against the DNA. TRBV21-1 is a known pseudogene. The CDR3 contains 20 residues. The chain's CDR3 is CASSNGTGSSGSGPPYEQYF. For the CDR3, the DNA is TGTGCCAGCAGCAATGGCACGGGGTCTAGCGGGAGTGGGCCTCCCTACGAGCAGTACTTC.

V is TRBV5-1 and J is TRBJ2-3; no definite D call. CDR3 length equals 13 residues. Germline CDR1 reads SGHRS; CDR2 reads YFSETQ. Trimming cost V 4 bases and J 5 bases, with 11 bases left between them. The CDR3 loop reads CASSPDNLDTQYF. The CDR3 DNA sequence: TGCGCCAGCAGCCCCGATAACCTAGATACGCAGTATTTT. The whole variable domain, remainder taken from reference TRBV5-1 and TRBJ2-3, is KAGVTQTPRYLIKTRGQQVTLSCSPISGHRSVSWYQQTPGQGLQFLFEYFSETQRNKGNFPGRFSGRQFSNSRSEMNVSTLELGDSALYLCASSPDNLDTQYFGPGTRLTVL.

This clone came up a few times. The V call is TRBV21-1, the J call TRBJ2-2. TRBV21-1 is given as a pseudogene. The CDR3 covers 17 residues. CDR3 in DNA: TGTGCCAGCAGCAAAGTGGGGACAAGGGGGGACACCGGGGAGCTGTTTTTT. Encoded protein: CASSKVGTRGDTGELFF.